These 14 T cell receptor beta chains share one sample of origin, sequenced in a study of CD8 T cells in Susac syndrome. RNA, at roughly 0.5 to 1 ug, was reverse transcribed with random hexamers. TCRdb re-called the immunoSEQ multiplex PCR reads with MiXCR, one entry per CDR3 protein. The data show tens of thousands of distinct CDR3 sequences, just under 95% seen once. Material: CD8+ T cells from PBMCs. These receptors originate from a human donor with Susac syndrome.

For this clonotype: Its ends do not fully match the called genes, so a read error is possible. The rearrangement links TRBV7-7 to TRBJ2-7; D is perhaps TRBD2 (5 bases). The CDR3 length is 13 residues. CDR1 and CDR2 (germline): SSHAT, FNYEAQ (reference sequence). CDR3 amino acids: CASSSREFYEQYF. The CDR3 DNA reads as TGTGCTAGCAGCTCGAGGGAATTCTACGAGCAGTACTTC.

The chain combines TRBV7-9 with TRBJ2-5; 7 bases align to TRBD2. CDR1 and CDR2 from the germline V gene are SEHNR and FQNEAQ (reference sequence). V was clipped by 3 bases and J by 2 bases; unmatched bases: 3. The CDR3 totals 14 residues. The CDR3 DNA reads as TGTGCCAGCAGCTTGGGGGGACTACAAGAGACCCAGTACTTC. Translated, it gives CASSLGGLQETQYF.

Only one count was recorded for this clonotype. The J gene is TRBJ2-2, the V gene TRBV4-1, with D possibly matching TRBD2 (5 bases). Germline lookup yields CDR1 MGHRA and CDR2 YSYEKL. This CDR3 has 18 amino acids. V was trimmed by 0 bases and J by 1 base, leaving 15 bases between them. CDR3 sequence: CASSQDMWETRNTGELFF. CDR3 bases: TGCGCCAGCAGCCAAGATATGTGGGAAACTAGGAACACCGGGGAGCTGTTTTTT.

The chain carries TRBV7-8 and TRBJ1-1; D uncertain. V lost 7 bases and J lost 0, with 15 bases in between. CDR3 length: 15 residues. Germline loops: CDR1 SGHVS, CDR2 FQNEAQ. Here the CDR3 DNA reads TGTGCCAGCAAAAGGGATCCTTCCATGAACACTGAAGCTTTCTTT. This codes for CASKRDPSMNTEAFF.

The J gene is TRBJ1-5, the V gene TRBV4-2; 8 bases match TRBD1. This CDR3 has 15 residues. After removal of 4 bases from V and 2 bases from J, the junction contained 4 bases not matched to a gene. Germline V CDR1 and CDR2: LGHNA, YNFKEQ. CDR3 bases: TGTGCCAGCAGCCTCCAGGGACAGGGCAATCAGCCCCAGCATTTT. Amino acid sequence: CASSLQGQGNQPQHF.

The CDR3 loop is CSARVASGREGNEQFF. In DNA, the CDR3 is TGCAGTGCTAGAGTGGCTAGCGGGAGGGAAGGTAATGAGCAGTTCTTC. The chain joins TRBV20-1 to TRBJ2-1; 12 positions match TRBD2. With 1 base clipped from V and 7 bases from J, the junction kept 8 bases outside the gene matches. CDR3 length: 16 residues. Germline V gene sequence: CDR1 DFQATT, CDR2 SNEGSKA (reference sequence).

This clonotype was seen a single time. This sequence joins TRBV20-1 and TRBJ2-7; TRBD1 is a possible D gene (5 bases). The germline CDR1 and CDR2 sequences are DFQATT and SNEGSKA (reference sequence). The CDR3 runs 16 residues. V was shortened by 1 base and J by 1 base, with 17 bases between the two germline ends. The CDR3: CSARGVRLGASYEQYF. The CDR3, as DNA: TGCAGTGCTAGAGGGGTCCGACTTGGGGCATCCTACGAGCAGTACTTC.

The chain carries TRBV7-9 and TRBJ2-3; perhaps TRBD2 as D (6 bases). There are 14 residues in the CDR3. Trimming removed 5 bases from V and 3 bases from J, with 12 bases in between. Germline CDR1 and CDR2: SEHNR and FQNEAQ (reference sequence). The CDR3 loop reads CASSHGTGTDTQYF. DNA of the CDR3: TGTGCCAGCAGCCACGGGACTGGGACAGATACGCAGTATTTT.

V usage is TRBV20-1 and J usage is TRBJ2-3, with TRBD2 as a possible D gene (6 bases). V lost 5 bases, J lost 5 bases, and 14 bases lay in between. The CDR3 sequence is 13 residues long. Germline CDR1 and CDR2: DFQATT and SNEGSKA (reference sequence). This chain's CDR3 is CSAGRGEVDTQYF. The DNA of the CDR3 is TGCAGTGCTGGACGAGGGGAGGTAGATACGCAGTATTTT.

The chain is built from TRBV20-1 and TRBJ2-7; tentative D call: TRBD1 (6 bases). The CDR3 length is 15 residues. V lost 4 bases and J 3 bases, leaving 19 bases between the germline ends. Germline V gene lookup returns CDR1 DFQATT and CDR2 SNEGSKA (reference sequence). In DNA form, the CDR3 reads TGCAGTGCTATGAGACAGGAAGGGGTAGTCTACGAGCAGTACTTC. This sequence encodes CSAMRQEGVVYEQYF.

This sequence joins TRBV29-1 and TRBJ1-1; no firm D call. The CDR3 is made up of 13 amino acids. Trimming removed 4 bases from V and 0 bases from J, with 9 bases in between. The V gene's germline CDR1 is SQVTM and CDR2 ANQGSEA. The CDR3 sequence is CSVVGHMNTEAFF. CDR3 nucleotides: TGCAGCGTTGTAGGTCATATGAACACTGAAGCTTTCTTT.

The V gene is TRBV29-1, the J gene TRBJ2-3; unclear D gene. Germline-derived CDR1 and CDR2 are SQVTM and ANQGSEA. There are 14 residues in the CDR3. V lost 4 bases to trimming and J lost 0 bases, with 11 bases between them. In DNA, the CDR3 is TGCAGCGTTGGACTTCTGACTAGCACAGATACGCAGTATTTT. This gives the protein CSVGLLTSTDTQYF.

The V and J genes are TRBV13 and TRBJ2-6; D is ambiguous. Per germline, CDR1 PRHDT and CDR2 FYEKMQ (reference sequence). The CDR3 is 15 residues long. V lost 5 bases and J 3 bases, leaving 11 bases between the germline ends. The CDR3 nucleotides are TGTGCCAGCAGCCCCGGTGGAGATGGGGCCAACGTCCTGACTTTC. It translates to CASSPGGDGANVLTF.

The rearrangement joins TRBV28 to TRBJ1-1; TRBD1 might be the D (5 bases). Germline values: CDR1 MDHEN, CDR2 SYDVKM. The CDR3 consists of 13 residues. V lost 5 bases to trimming and J lost 5 bases, with 12 bases between them. CDR3 protein: CASSPGRATEAFF. CDR3 bases: TGTGCCAGCAGTCCCGGCAGGGCAACTGAAGCTTTCTTT.